This T cell receptor (beta chain) emerged from a study of Ad26.COV2.S vaccination and SARS-CoV-2 variants. Treatment specified: about 20 received Ad26.COV2.S at low or high dose, single or two shots; a few received placebo; per-sample allocation not given. Sampling was performed 63 days after the first vaccine or placebo injection. In its sample, this clone was seen a few times. Profiling relied on immunoSEQ multiplex PCR, and the TCRdb table lists in-frame clones only, not all of them. The sample includes 400,000 to 450,000 clones, less than 95% of them seen just once. This clonotype was obtained from a person aged 18-60 years who received the Ad26.COV2.S COVID-19 vaccine or a placebo. The sequenced sample was peripheral blood, obtained in a trial of Ad26.COV2.S vaccine versus placebo.

CDR3 in DNA: TGCGCCAGCAGCCACGCTGCAACTAATGAAAAACTGTTTTTT. This encodes CASSHAATNEKLFF. The chain recombines TRBV4-1 with TRBJ1-4; unclear D gene. Germline CDR1 and CDR2: MGHRA and YSYEKL. The V and J ends lost 3 bases and 0 bases respectively, with 5 bases between them. CDR3 length: 14 amino acids.